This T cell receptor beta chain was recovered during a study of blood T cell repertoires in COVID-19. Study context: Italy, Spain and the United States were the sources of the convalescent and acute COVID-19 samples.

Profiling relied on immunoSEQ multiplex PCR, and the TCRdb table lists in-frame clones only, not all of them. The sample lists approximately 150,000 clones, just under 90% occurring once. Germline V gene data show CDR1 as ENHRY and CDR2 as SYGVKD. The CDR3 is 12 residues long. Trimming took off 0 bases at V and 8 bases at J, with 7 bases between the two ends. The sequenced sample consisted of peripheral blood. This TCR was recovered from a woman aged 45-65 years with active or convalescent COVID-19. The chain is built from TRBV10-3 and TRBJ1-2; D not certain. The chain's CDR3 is CAISESKAGYTF. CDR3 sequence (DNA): TGTGCCATCAGTGAGTCGAAAGCCGGCTACACCTTC.